What follows are 29 T cell receptor beta chains derived from one specimen sequenced in a study of T cell responses to AZD1222 COVID-19 vaccine. This table comes from immunoSEQ multiplex PCR, and its TCRdb copy is limited to in-frame clones, with some not included. The table includes about 120,000 clones, approximately 90% detected once. Source: peripheral blood, taken on day 0 of AZD1222 vaccination. The receptors stem from an adult in good health.

This CDR3 is CASSQDKRSYGYTF. The CDR3 DNA reads TGCGCCAGCAGCCAAGACAAGCGGAGCTATGGCTACACCTTC. The chain uses TRBV4-3 and TRBJ1-2, with D unresolved. Trimming left V 0 bases short and J 4 bases short, with 9 bases between. The CDR3 consists of 14 residues. CDR1 and CDR2 (germline): LGHNA, YSLEER.

This chain links TRBV11-3 with TRBJ2-1; weak D call: TRBD2 (6 bases). CDR1 is SGHNT and CDR2 is YENEEA in the germline V gene. There are 17 residues in the CDR3. Trimming removed 1 base at V and 5 bases at J, with 18 bases between. The CDR3 coding sequence is TGTGCCAGCAGCTTAGGTTGGGGAGGCCTACAGGACAATGAGCAGTTCTTC. Protein: CASSLGWGGLQDNEQFF.

The chain couples TRBV3-1 (or the pseudogene TRBV3-2) to TRBJ2-7, with D perhaps matching TRBD2 (6 bases). Germline CDR1 is LGHDT and CDR2 is YNNKEL (reference sequence). Trimming left V 9 bases short and J 0 bases short, with 18 bases between. CDR3 length: 15 residues. CDR3 sequence: CARAGRDCSSYEQYF. The CDR3 region has the DNA TGTGCCAGAGCAGGACGGGACTGCAGCTCCTACGAGCAGTACTTC.

The chain has TRBV27 and TRBJ1-6, with a tentative D call TRBD1 (6 bases). The CDR3 is made up of 15 amino acids. Per germline, CDR1 MNHEY and CDR2 SMNVEV (reference sequence). V lost 2 bases to trimming and J lost 7 bases, with 12 bases between them. The CDR3 region has the DNA TGTGCCAGCAGTTTAGGAGGACAGCTAAATTCACCCCTCCACTTT. It is translated as CASSLGGQLNSPLHF.

The chain is built from TRBV19 and TRBJ2-2; D is unclear. This CDR3 has 12 residues. Looked up from germline, CDR1 is LNHDA and CDR2 is SQIVND (reference sequence). V lost 7 bases, J lost 4 bases, and 7 bases lay in between. The chain's CDR3 is CASIQSTGELFF. CDR3 nucleotide sequence: TGTGCCAGTATACAGAGCACCGGGGAGCTGTTTTTT.

V usage is TRBV9 and J usage is TRBJ2-3, with D tentatively TRBD2 (6 bases). The CDR3 spans 14 residues. Germline CDR1 and CDR2: SGDLS and YYNGEE. Trimming cost V 5 bases and J 3 bases, with 13 bases left between them. CDR3 loop: CASSLGGGTDTQYF. For the CDR3, the DNA is TGTGCCAGCAGTCTGGGAGGAGGGACAGATACGCAGTATTTT.

In nucleotides, the CDR3 is TGTGCCAGCAGCCCCGGTTGGACCGGGGAGCTGTTTTTT. It is translated as CASSPGWTGELFF. V usage is TRBV13 and J usage is TRBJ2-2; D is unresolved. CDR3 length: 13 amino acids. Germline CDR1 PRHDT, CDR2 FYEKMQ (reference sequence). With 5 bases removed from V and 5 bases from J, the gap between germline ends came to 9 bases.

V usage is TRBV19 and J usage is TRBJ1-3; D is unresolved. V was pared by 2 bases and J by 0 bases, with 11 bases between. The CDR3 runs 16 residues. In germline, CDR1 is LNHDA, CDR2 SQIVND (reference sequence). CDR3 region: CASSILGSLSGNTIYF. The DNA of the CDR3 is TGTGCCAGTAGTATATTGGGAAGCCTCTCTGGAAACACCATATATTTT.

The chain uses TRBV7-9 and TRBJ1-5; D gene ambiguous. The length of the CDR3 is 12 residues. The germline V gene has CDR1 SEHNR and CDR2 FQNEAQ (reference sequence). With 1 base removed from V and 6 bases from J, the gap between germline ends came to 4 bases. The CDR3 reads CASSLGSQPQHF. CDR3 bases: TGTGCCAGCAGCTTAGGGTCTCAGCCCCAGCATTTT.

This chain uses TRBV6-5 with TRBJ2-7; D is uncertain. V dropped 0 bases and J dropped 2 bases, with 8 bases sitting between them. This CDR3 comprises 14 residues. Per germline, CDR1 MNHEY and CDR2 SVGAGI. The CDR3 reads CASSYSTETYEQYF. CDR3 in DNA: TGTGCCAGCAGTTACTCCACGGAGACCTACGAGCAGTACTTC.

The chain couples TRBV24-1 to TRBJ2-4, with D perhaps assigned TRBD1 or TRBD2 (5 bases each). V was pared by 2 bases and J by 0 bases, with 19 bases between. CDR3 length equals 19 residues. Germline assignment: CDR1 KGHDR and CDR2 SFDVKD. This CDR3 is CATSDWDAQPRIAKNIQYF. The CDR3 DNA reads TGTGCCACCAGTGATTGGGACGCCCAGCCACGTATAGCCAAAAACATTCAGTACTTC.

The chain couples TRBV5-5 to TRBJ1-2, with 7 bases fitting TRBD1. V trimming: 0 bases; J trimming: 5 bases; junction bases outside the gene matches: 1. The CDR3 contains 13 residues. Germline V gene sequence: CDR1 SGHKS, CDR2 YYEKEE (reference sequence). The CDR3 DNA is TGTGCCAGCAGCTTGGCGGGACAGTATGGCTACACCTTC. As protein: CASSLAGQYGYTF.

This clone was detected a few times. The chain is built from TRBV10-2 and TRBJ1-2, with D unclear. The CDR3 is made up of 13 amino acids. Germline CDR1 WSHSY, CDR2 SAAADI. Trimming took 2 bases from V and 4 from J, leaving 8 bases between them. As DNA, the CDR3 is TGCGCCAGCAGTGAGAACAAACTCTATGGCTACACCTTC. Protein: CASSENKLYGYTF.

This clone occurred once. The J gene is TRBJ1-2, the V gene TRBV15, with a possible D match to TRBD1 (5 bases). The CDR3 sequence is 15 residues long. Germline V CDR1 and CDR2: LNHNV, YYDKDF (reference sequence). Trimming took 4 bases from V and 8 from J, leaving 20 bases between them. The CDR3, as DNA: TGTGCCACCAGCATAGTGCTAAACGGGGCCGGAGGCTACACCTTC. Amino acid sequence: CATSIVLNGAGGYTF.

This clone occurred once. The rearrangement joins TRBV27 to TRBJ2-7; D remains ambiguous. V lost 8 bases, J lost 2 bases, and 16 bases lay in between. The CDR3 has 14 amino acids. Per germline, CDR1 MNHEY and CDR2 SMNVEV (reference sequence). CDR3 protein: CASAWGVRTYEQYF. For the CDR3, the DNA is TGTGCCAGCGCATGGGGTGTGAGGACCTACGAGCAGTACTTC.

The count of this clone is one. This chain uses TRBV6-2 or TRBV6-3 with TRBJ2-7; D ambiguous. The V gene lost 2 bases and the J gene lost 2 bases, with 4 bases spanning the gap. This CDR3 has 12 residues. Germline V gene sequence: CDR1 MNHEY, CDR2 SVGEGT. The CDR3 loop is CASSYRAYEQYF. The CDR3 coding sequence is TGTGCCAGCAGTTACAGAGCCTACGAGCAGTACTTC.

A remark on this clone: A read error may account for a junction end that differs from germline. The chain has TRBV7-8 and TRBJ1-6; 8 nucleotides align to TRBD1. The germline gives CDR1 SGHVS, CDR2 FQNEAQ. The CDR3 length is 15 residues. The CDR3 loop reads CSSSPGGTGASPLHF. The DNA for the CDR3 is TGTTCCAGCAGCCCAGGGGGGACAGGCGCCTCACCCCTCCACTTT.

This sequence joins TRBV7-2 and TRBJ1-6; no firm D call. The length of the CDR3 is 13 residues. Trimming pared 5 bases from V and 10 bases from J, leaving 12 bases between. The germline CDR1 and CDR2 sequences are SGHTA and FQGNSA. The CDR3 region has the DNA TGTGCCAGCAGCGTTTCATTCGGGTCACCCCTCCACTTT. As protein: CASSVSFGSPLHF.

This chain uses TRBV9 with TRBJ2-2, with 10 bases lining up with TRBD1. Germline-derived CDR1 and CDR2 are SGDLS and YYNGEE. V trimming: 2 bases; J trimming: 5 bases; junction bases outside the gene matches: 6. The CDR3 contains 16 residues. The CDR3 DNA reads as TGTGCCAGCAGCGTGCCGGGACAGGGGTTAACCGGGGAGCTGTTTTTT. Encoded protein: CASSVPGQGLTGELFF.

CDR3 region: CASTGPNTGELFF. The CDR3 DNA reads TGTGCCAGCACAGGGCCTAACACCGGGGAGCTGTTTTTT. This chain connects TRBV2 to TRBJ2-2; D is possibly TRBD1 (5 bases). This CDR3 is 13 amino acids long. Between the trimmed V and J ends, which lost 7 bases and 2 bases, there was a span of 8 bases. Germline V gives CDR1 SNHLY, CDR2 FYNNEI.

The chain is built from TRBV27 and TRBJ1-4, with a possible D match to TRBD1 (5 bases). This CDR3 is 16 amino acids long. The germline V and J ends were trimmed by 5 bases and 4 bases, with 17 bases remaining between them. CDR1 and CDR2 from the germline V gene are MNHEY and SMNVEV (reference sequence). CDR3 sequence reads: CASSRGLGRINEKLFF. The CDR3 DNA is TGTGCCAGCAGTAGGGGCCTGGGACGGATTAATGAAAAACTGTTTTTT.

This clone was observed a single time. The chain uses TRBV14 and TRBJ1-1; perhaps TRBD1 as D (5 bases). In germline, CDR1 is SGHDN, CDR2 FVKESK. V lost 3 bases and J lost 1, with 12 bases in between. This CDR3 spans 15 amino acids. The CDR3 here is CASSQVRRGNTEAFF. DNA of the CDR3: TGTGCCAGCAGCCAGGTGCGAAGGGGGAACACTGAAGCTTTCTTT.

V gene TRBV11-2 combines with J gene TRBJ2-1, with 10 bases identical to TRBD2. The germline V gene encodes CDR1 SGHAT and CDR2 FQNNGV. CDR3 length: 14 amino acids. V trimming: 3 bases; J trimming: 5 bases; junction bases outside the gene matches: 1. CDR3 nucleotides: TGTGCCAGCAGCTTCGGACTAGCGGACAATGAGCAGTTCTTC. This sequence encodes CASSFGLADNEQFF. The complete variable domain, with remaining parts taken from reference TRBV11-2 and TRBJ2-1, reads EAGVAQSPRYKIIEKRQSVAFWCNPISGHATLYWYQQILGQGPKLLIQFQNNGVVDDSQLPKDRFSAERLKGVDSTLKIQPAKLEDSAVYLCASSFGLADNEQFFGPGTRLTVL.

The J gene is TRBJ2-1, the V gene TRBV25-1; D unclear. There are 12 residues in the CDR3. V was cut by 6 bases and J by 10 bases, with 13 bases left in between. Germline lookup yields CDR1 MGHDK and CDR2 SYGVNS. The CDR3 is CASRGNSWEQFF. The CDR3 nucleotides read TGTGCCAGCAGAGGAAACTCCTGGGAGCAGTTCTTC. Based on the CDR3 plus reference TRBV25-1 and TRBJ2-1, the full variable domain is EADIYQTPRYLVIGTGKKITLECSQTMGHDKMYWYQQDPGMELHLIHYSYGVNSTEKGDLSSESTVSRIRTEHFPLTLESARPSHTSQYLCASRGNSWEQFFGPGTRLTVL.

This rearrangement joins TRBV19 to TRBJ1-2, with D possibly TRBD1 on 5 matching bases. Per the germline V gene, CDR1 is LNHDA and CDR2 is SQIVND (reference sequence). The ends were cut back, 11 bases at V and 6 bases at J, with 19 bases in the middle. The CDR3 totals 13 residues. The CDR3 DNA follows: TGTGCCGGATTTGGGGGACTAATCAATGGCTACACCTTC. This encodes CAGFGGLINGYTF.

The V call is TRBV19, the J call TRBJ1-2; D is possibly TRBD1 (5 bases). The CDR3 runs to 15 residues. Per germline, CDR1 LNHDA and CDR2 SQIVND (reference sequence). Trimming removed 1 base from V and 4 bases from J, with 13 bases in between. The CDR3 region has the DNA TGTGCCAGTAGTATAGGGGGGGGGACCCCCTATGGCTACACCTTC. Protein sequence: CASSIGGGTPYGYTF.

This chain joins TRBV30 and TRBJ2-1; either TRBD1 or TRBD2 may fit D (5 bases each). Germline loops: CDR1 GTSNPN, CDR2 SVGIG (reference sequence). The V end was cut by 0 bases, the J end by 8 bases, with 14 bases between. CDR3 size: 14 residues. CDR3 region: CAWSVLGASDEQFF. The DNA for the CDR3 is TGTGCCTGGAGTGTACTAGGGGCTAGTGATGAGCAGTTCTTC.

The gene calls are TRBV7-9 and TRBJ1-2, with D tentatively TRBD1 (6 bases). Trimming took off 5 bases at V and 8 bases at J, with 18 bases between the two ends. Germline CDR1 is SEHNR and CDR2 is FQNEAQ (reference sequence). The CDR3 is made up of 14 amino acids. This CDR3 is CASSVGGAGEGYTF. DNA of the CDR3: TGTGCCAGCAGCGTTGGGGGGGCAGGCGAAGGCTACACCTTC. Filled out from reference TRBV7-9 and TRBJ1-2, the complete variable domain reads DTGVSQNPRHKITKRGQNVTFRCDPISEHNRLYWYRQTLGQGPEFLTYFQNEAQLEKSRLLSDRFSAERPKGSFSTLEIQRTEQGDSAMYLCASSVGGAGEGYTFGSGTRLTVV.

The chain couples TRBV18 to TRBJ1-4; TRBD1 agrees at 9 bases. The CDR3 runs to 18 residues. V was clipped by 5 bases and J by 6 bases; unmatched bases: 16. Germline values: CDR1 KGHSH, CDR2 LQKENI. CDR3 in DNA: TGTGCCAGCTCATTTACAGGGGGCGCCGGGAAATTCGATGAAAAACTGTTTTTT. Protein: CASSFTGGAGKFDEKLFF.